This T cell receptor beta chain was found in a study of Ad26.COV2.S vaccination and SARS-CoV-2 variants. Treatment reported: approximately 18 received Ad26.COV2.S at low or high dose, single or two shots; 5 received placebo; per-sample allocation not given. Samples analyzed were those drawn on day 63 after the first vaccine or placebo injection. This clone appeared once. Trimming left V 3 bases short and J 3 bases short, with 9 bases between. Germline V gene data show CDR1 as SGHTA and CDR2 as FQGNSA. The CDR3 totals 13 residues. TCRdb's table, derived via immunoSEQ multiplex PCR, lists solely in-frame clones and lacks some. The repertoire holds about 350,000 clones, around 89% seen once, with 5% in the top ten.

This sequence originates from a person between 18 and 65 years old who received the Ad26.COV2.S COVID-19 vaccine or a placebo. The source material was peripheral blood, sampled in a trial of Ad26.COV2.S vaccine versus placebo. This chain uses TRBV7-2 with TRBJ2-7, with a possible D match to TRBD1 (6 bases). The CDR3 DNA is TGTGCCAGCAGCTTCGGACAGATCTACGAGCAGTACTTC. This codes for CASSFGQIYEQYF.